The clone carrying this T cell receptor beta chain has only one observation. Its antigen is unknown. TCRdb ran MiXCR on the RT-PCR reads and lists one entry per CDR3 protein. The sample holds about 540,000 distinct CDR3 sequences, about 15% seen once. The CDR3 is 18 residues long. The germline V gene encodes CDR1 SGHAT and CDR2 FQNNGV. J gave up 0 bases and V 5 bases, and 11 bases lay outside the gene matches. The sample comes from a study of response to subunit inactivated influenza vaccine. General study findings and limits: Authors suggested few new T cells are recruited by each seasonal influenza vaccination.

The sequencing used PBMCs from blood, collected approximately 13 days after vaccination. The chain joins TRBV11-2 to TRBJ2-1; 9 bases are shared with TRBD2. The TCR sequence derives from a man in his fifties or sixties who received an inactivated influenza vaccine. CDR3 protein: CASSRGLAGTSSYNEQFF. The CDR3 bases are TGTGCCAGCAGCCGGGGGCTAGCGGGGACAAGCTCCTACAATGAGCAGTTCTTC.